The 27 T cell receptor beta chains below all came from one sample that was sequenced in a study of cytomegalovirus exposure and HLA in healthy donors. PCR primers comprised 60 Vbeta and 13 Jbeta primers. Data came from immunoSEQ multiplex PCR; TCRdb stores just in-frame clones and leaves some out. The table lists around 65,000 clones. The specimen was PBMCs. The receptor set was obtained from a man younger than 40 in good health and CMV-seropositive.

The gene calls are TRBV12-5 and TRBJ2-1; TRBD2 agrees at 7 bases. The CDR3 runs 16 residues. J gave up 5 bases and V 0 bases, and 7 bases lay outside the gene matches. Germline-derived CDR1 and CDR2 are LGHNT and FRNRAP. CDR3 residues: CASGLVLGGGDNEQFF. CDR3 nucleotide sequence: TGTGCTAGTGGTTTGGTACTTGGGGGAGGGGACAATGAGCAGTTCTTC. The complete variable domain, with remaining parts taken from reference TRBV12-5 and TRBJ2-1, reads DARVTQTPRHKVTEMGQEVTMRCQPILGHNTVFWYRQTMMQGLELLAYFRNRAPLDDSGMPKDRFSAEMPDATLATLKIQPSEPRDSAVYFCASGLVLGGGDNEQFFGPGTRLTVL.

The V call is TRBV30, the J call TRBJ2-7; 8 bases line up with TRBD2. CDR3 size: 14 residues. CDR1 and CDR2 (germline): GTSNPN, SVGIG (reference sequence). The V segment lost 1 base and the J segment 0 bases; nucleotides outside the gene matches: 2. Here the CDR3 reads CAWSGLALSYEQYF. In DNA, the CDR3 is TGTGCCTGGAGTGGACTAGCGCTCTCCTACGAGCAGTACTTC. The full variable domain, rest sourced from reference TRBV30 and TRBJ2-7, is SQTIHQWPATLVQPVGSPLSLECTVEGTSNPNLYWYRQAAGRGLQLLFYSVGIGQISSEVPQNLSASRPQDRQFILSSKKLLLSDSGFYLCAWSGLALSYEQYFGPGTRLTVT.

The rearrangement uses TRBV10-3 and TRBJ2-2, with D unresolved. The germline gives CDR1 ENHRY, CDR2 SYGVKD. V gave up 2 bases and J gave up 6 bases, with 7 bases separating them. CDR3 length equals 13 residues. DNA of the CDR3: TGTGCCATCAGTGAGCCCCCCTCCGGGGAGCTGTTTTTT. The encoded protein is CAISEPPSGELFF.

The V gene is TRBV30, the J gene TRBJ1-1, with D possibly being TRBD1 (5 bases). The germline CDR1 and CDR2 sequences are GTSNPN and SVGIG (reference sequence). V was pared by 0 bases and J by 7 bases, with 6 bases between. This CDR3 spans 11 amino acids. CDR3 in amino acids: CAWSVTDEAFF. CDR3 in DNA: TGTGCCTGGAGTGTGACAGATGAAGCTTTCTTT.

This rearrangement joins TRBV15 to TRBJ2-3, with 7 bases fitting TRBD2. This CDR3 has 18 amino acids. Unmatched junction bases numbered 14, after V lost 5 bases and J lost 0 bases. Germline-derived CDR1 and CDR2 are LNHNV and YYDKDF (reference sequence). CDR3: CATSSLAVVASSTDTQYF. The CDR3 region has the DNA TGTGCCACCAGCTCCCTAGCGGTCGTCGCCTCTAGCACAGATACGCAGTATTTT.

Worth noting for this clone: At one of its ends the junction is not consistent with the germline gene, which may arise from a read error. The chain has TRBV19 and TRBJ1-5; a weak D match, TRBD1 (6 bases). Germline CDR1 reads LNHDA; CDR2 reads SQIVND (reference sequence). This CDR3 has 14 amino acids. The CDR3 is CASSLDRNYQPQHF. As DNA, the CDR3 is TGTGCCAGTAGTCTAGACAGGAACTATCAGCCCCAGCATTTT. Drawing the rest from reference TRBV19 and TRBJ1-5, the complete variable domain is DGGITQSPKYLFRKEGQNVTLSCEQNLNHDAMYWYRQDPGQGLRLIYYSQIVNDFQKGDIAEGYSVSREKKESFPLTVTSAQKNPTAFYLCASSLDRNYQPQHFGDGTRLSIL.

The V gene is TRBV13, the J gene TRBJ1-2, with D possibly being TRBD1 (6 bases). CDR3 length: 13 amino acids. Trimming stripped 7 bases from V and 3 bases from J, with 12 bases between. Germline CDR1 is PRHDT and CDR2 is FYEKMQ (reference sequence). The CDR3 region is CASTQQGDYGYTF. CDR3 coding DNA: TGTGCCAGCACCCAACAGGGTGACTATGGCTACACCTTC.

Worth noting for this clone: A read error may account for a junction end that differs from germline. The DNA for the CDR3 is TGTGCCAGCAGTGCGGGGAGCTCCGACAATGAGCAGTTCTTC. Its protein product is CASSAGSSDNEQFF. The V gene is TRBV6-1, the J gene TRBJ2-1, with a weak D call TRBD2 (5 bases). Germline V gives CDR1 MNHNS, CDR2 SASEGT. The length of the CDR3 is 14 residues.

The chain is built from TRBV30 and TRBJ2-7; 8 bases align to TRBD1. This CDR3 contains 14 residues. Germline CDR1 and CDR2: GTSNPN and SVGIG (reference sequence). V was pared by 3 bases and J by 2 bases, with 6 bases of the junction left unmatched. Written as DNA, the CDR3 is TGTGCCTGGAGGGATGGACAGGGAACCTACGAGCAGTACTTC. Translation: CAWRDGQGTYEQYF.

In DNA form, the CDR3 reads TGTGCCATCAGGGACCAGGGGGACGAGCAGTACTTC. Protein sequence: CAIRDQGDEQYF. This chain joins TRBV10-3 and TRBJ2-7; 7 bases are shared with TRBD1. Trimming at V came to 6 bases and at J to 5 bases, leaving 4 bases not matched to a gene. CDR3 length equals 12 residues. CDR1 is ENHRY, CDR2 SYGVKD, per germline.

J is TRBJ2-3 and V is TRBV28, with 10 bases aligning to TRBD2. The V gene's germline CDR1 is MDHEN and CDR2 SYDVKM. The V gene end was trimmed by 6 bases and the J gene end by 4 bases; junction bases not matched to a gene: 7. The CDR3 covers 15 residues. The CDR3 nucleotides read TGTGCCAGCAGAAAACCTAGCGGGAGCCCAGATACGCAGTATTTT. Its protein product is CASRKPSGSPDTQYF. Variable domain in full (rest from reference TRBV28 and TRBJ2-3): DVKVTQSSRYLVKRTGEKVFLECVQDMDHENMFWYRQDPGLGLRLIYFSYDVKMKEKGDIPEGYSVSREKKERFSLILESASTNQTSMYLCASRKPSGSPDTQYFGPGTRLTVL.

V and J are TRBV30 and TRBJ1-2; TRBD1 aligns across 8 bases. The CDR3 sequence is 13 residues long. Germline CDR1 GTSNPN, CDR2 SVGIG (reference sequence). Trimming cost V 3 bases and J 7 bases; bases outside gene matches: 7. The CDR3 is CAWSVQGAGGYTF. In DNA form, the CDR3 reads TGTGCCTGGAGCGTGCAGGGGGCCGGTGGCTACACCTTC.

The chain links TRBV18 to TRBJ2-7; maybe TRBD2 (5 bases). Germline CDR1 KGHSH, CDR2 LQKENI. V was shortened by 5 bases and J by 6 bases, with 8 bases between the two germline ends. This CDR3 region has 11 residues. CDR3 residues: CASSTRAEQYF. DNA of the CDR3: TGTGCCAGCTCAACGCGGGCCGAGCAGTACTTC.

The rearrangement joins TRBV13 to TRBJ1-1; 7 bases agree with TRBD1. The CDR3 is made up of 12 amino acids. The germline gives CDR1 PRHDT, CDR2 FYEKMQ (reference sequence). Unmatched junction bases numbered 2, after V lost 4 bases and J lost 6 bases. The DNA of the CDR3 is TGTGCCAGCAGCTCAGGGGGGCCTGAAGCTTTCTTT. Translated, it gives CASSSGGPEAFF.

The chain employs TRBV7-9 and TRBJ2-1, with TRBD2 matching 7 bases. Germline CDR1 SEHNR, CDR2 FQNEAQ (reference sequence). Germline trimming cut 4 bases from V and 6 bases from J; bases unmatched to any gene: 15. CDR3 size: 17 residues. The CDR3 DNA reads as TGTGCCAGCAGCTCCCTTCGTGGCGGGAGTATTGGCAATGAGCAGTTCTTC. This sequence encodes CASSSLRGGSIGNEQFF.

This sequence joins TRBV19 and TRBJ1-2; TRBD1 matches at 7 bases. In germline, CDR1 is LNHDA, CDR2 SQIVND (reference sequence). The CDR3 has 15 amino acids. V shed 5 bases and J 2 bases; nucleotides not matched to a gene: 8. CDR3 residues: CASSPPTGVNYGYTF. For the CDR3, the DNA is TGTGCCAGTAGTCCACCCACAGGGGTGAACTATGGCTACACCTTC.

This chain links TRBV30 with TRBJ1-1; 7 bases are a match to TRBD1. The CDR3 contains 12 residues. The V and J ends lost 3 bases and 6 bases, in that order; junction bases with no gene match: 4. Germline V lookup: CDR1 GTSNPN, CDR2 SVGIG (reference sequence). CDR3 sequence reads: CAWRDRTPEAFF. Here the CDR3 DNA reads TGTGCCTGGAGGGACAGGACCCCTGAAGCTTTCTTT.

This chain connects TRBV9 to TRBJ2-3, with D possibly matching TRBD1 (5 bases). The CDR3 runs 15 residues. Germline V gives CDR1 SGDLS, CDR2 YYNGEE. V lost 0 bases, J lost 0 bases, and 8 bases lay in between. As DNA, the CDR3 is TGTGCCAGCAGCGTAGGTGGGGCTAGCACAGATACGCAGTATTTT. The encoded protein is CASSVGGASTDTQYF.

The chain carries TRBV4-1 and TRBJ2-1; 7 bases fit TRBD1. Germline V gene data show CDR1 as MGHRA and CDR2 as YSYEKL. Germline trimming cut 6 bases from V and 7 bases from J; bases unmatched to any gene: 9. This CDR3 is built from 14 residues. The CDR3 sequence is CASRDREITNEQFF. As DNA, the CDR3 is TGCGCCAGCAGAGACAGGGAAATTACGAATGAGCAGTTCTTC.

The gene calls are TRBV7-2 and TRBJ2-3, with 10 bases matching TRBD2. The V gene end was trimmed by 3 bases and the J gene end by 1 base; junction bases not matched to a gene: 1. The CDR3 runs 15 residues. CDR1 and CDR2 from the germline V gene are SGHTA and FQGNSA. The CDR3, as DNA: TGTGCCAGCAGCTTGCTAGCGGGGGGCACAGATACGCAGTATTTT. Amino acid sequence: CASSLLAGGTDTQYF.

The chain uses TRBV6-5 and TRBJ1-4, with D possibly matching TRBD1 (5 bases). Germline-derived CDR1 and CDR2 are MNHEY and SVGAGI. The CDR3 is 14 residues long. The germline V and J ends were trimmed by 6 bases and 8 bases, with 16 bases remaining between them. The CDR3, as DNA: TGTGCCAGCAGAGACTCTGGGACTGGAGAAAAACTGTTTTTT. This codes for CASRDSGTGEKLFF.

This rearrangement joins TRBV5-4 to TRBJ2-1, with TRBD2 as a possible D gene (5 bases). The V gene's germline CDR1 is SGHNT and CDR2 YYREEE (reference sequence). The CDR3 loop spans 14 amino acids. V lost 3 bases and J lost 5, with 12 bases in between. The CDR3 DNA is TGTGCCAGCAGCTCAGCTAGCACCGACAATGAGCAGTTCTTC. This codes for CASSSASTDNEQFF.

The V gene is TRBV5-1, the J gene TRBJ2-5, with D tentatively TRBD1 (7 bases). Trimming took 2 bases from V and 5 from J, leaving 16 bases between them. The CDR3 has 15 amino acids. CDR1 is SGHRS, CDR2 YFSETQ, per germline. CDR3 bases: TGCGCCAGCAGCTTCAGCCCAGGGGGGCAGGAGACCCAGTACTTC. Translating it yields CASSFSPGGQETQYF. The variable domain in full, completed from reference TRBV5-1 and TRBJ2-5, reads KAGVTQTPRYLIKTRGQQVTLSCSPISGHRSVSWYQQTPGQGLQFLFEYFSETQRNKGNFPGRFSGRQFSNSRSEMNVSTLELGDSALYLCASSFSPGGQETQYFGPGTRLLVL.

The V call is TRBV7-3, the J call TRBJ2-1; 10 bases line up with TRBD2. CDR3 length: 17 residues. The germline V gene has CDR1 SGHTA and CDR2 FQGTGA. Germline trimming cut 1 base from V and 7 bases from J; bases unmatched to any gene: 10. CDR3 protein: CASSLSERLAGLNEQFF. The CDR3 DNA reads as TGTGCCAGCAGCTTAAGTGAGAGACTAGCGGGCTTAAATGAGCAGTTCTTC.

The V call is TRBV7-3, the J call TRBJ2-1; the D gene is possibly TRBD2 (5 bases). The CDR3 is made up of 16 amino acids. The germline V gene has CDR1 SGHTA and CDR2 FQGTGA. The V end was cut by 5 bases, the J end by 5 bases, with 19 bases between. CDR3: CASSDRSRGSHNEQFF. DNA for the CDR3: TGTGCCAGCAGCGACCGTTCTAGAGGGAGCCACAATGAGCAGTTCTTC.

The rearrangement links TRBV5-4 to TRBJ1-6, with D perhaps matching TRBD1 (5 bases). Germline assignment: CDR1 SGHNT and CDR2 YYREEE (reference sequence). The CDR3 consists of 16 residues. Trimming cost V 3 bases and J 0 bases, with 10 bases left between them. The CDR3 DNA reads TGTGCCAGCAGCTGGGGGGGGAGCTCCTATAATTCACCCCTCCACTTT. Amino acids: CASSWGGSSYNSPLHF.

The chain carries TRBV5-4 and TRBJ1-3, with D perhaps TRBD1 (5 bases). The germline V gene has CDR1 SGHNT and CDR2 YYREEE (reference sequence). V gave up 4 bases and J gave up 0 bases, with 11 bases separating them. The CDR3 covers 15 residues. CDR3 in DNA: TGTGCCAGCAGCGAGGGGACTCACTCTGGAAACACCATATATTTT. Amino acids: CASSEGTHSGNTIYF.